This T cell receptor beta chain was profiled in a study of blood T cell repertoires in COVID-19. Libraries were prepared by immunoSEQ multiplex PCR; TCRdb keeps only in-frame clonotypes and omits some of them. The sample has 250,000 or so clones, approximately 90% seen once; the top ten hold about 1.6%. The germline V gene has CDR1 SGHTA and CDR2 FQGNSA. The CDR3 totals 15 residues. Between the trimmed V and J ends, which lost 2 bases and 0 bases, there was a span of 10 bases. The gene calls are TRBV7-2 and TRBJ1-2; tentatively, D is TRBD1 (5 bases). Sequencing was carried out using PBMCs or T cells enriched from blood (not recorded which). The clonotype was recovered from a middle-aged man who had recovered from COVID-19. This CDR3 reads CASSLSRGANYGYTF. CDR3 nucleotides: TGTGCCAGCAGCTTATCCCGGGGGGCTAACTATGGCTACACCTTC. Together with reference TRBV7-2 and TRBJ1-2, the CDR3 gives the full variable domain: GAGVSQSPSNKVTEKGKDVELRCDPISGHTALYWYRQSLGQGLEFLIYFQGNSAPDKSGLPSDRFSAERTGGSVSTLTIQRTQQEDSAVYLCASSLSRGANYGYTFGSGTRLTVV.